The 6 T cell receptor beta chains presented below share a single source sample, sequenced in a study of T cells in localized non-small cell lung cancer. Using immunoSEQ multiplex PCR, the repertoire was profiled, and TCRdb retains in-frame clones only, with some absent. The sample has 20,000 or so clones, 90% seen once. The sample here was peripheral blood, taken before any cancer treatment. The origin of the receptors is a woman aged 40-69 years with stage I lung adenocarcinoma.

This clone was found once. This sequence joins TRBV28 and TRBJ1-2, with 8 bases aligning to TRBD1. The CDR3 extends over 13 amino acids. The V and J ends lost 8 bases and 4 bases, in that order; junction bases with no gene match: 6. CDR1 and CDR2 (germline): MDHEN, SYDVKM. The CDR3 nucleotides are TGTGCCAGCCGGACAGGGTCCTTCTATGGCTACACCTTC. As protein: CASRTGSFYGYTF.

This chain connects TRBV30 to TRBJ2-3; no firm D call. V lost 2 bases to trimming and J lost 4 bases, with 7 bases between them. This CDR3 has 12 residues. In germline, CDR1 is GTSNPN, CDR2 SVGIG (reference sequence). The CDR3 sequence is CAWSLRPDTQYF. CDR3 DNA sequence: TGTGCCTGGAGTTTACGGCCAGATACGCAGTATTTT. The entire variable domain, with the rest obtained from reference TRBV30 and TRBJ2-3, is as follows: SQTIHQWPATLVQPVGSPLSLECTVEGTSNPNLYWYRQAAGRGLQLLFYSVGIGQISSEVPQNLSASRPQDRQFILSSKKLLLSDSGFYLCAWSLRPDTQYFGPGTRLTVL.

This rearrangement joins TRBV7-8 to TRBJ2-2; a weak D match, TRBD1 (5 bases). The CDR3 has 17 amino acids. V lost 1 base to trimming and J lost 0 bases, with 12 bases between them. Germline assignment: CDR1 SGHVS and CDR2 FQNEAQ. The CDR3: CASSLVQVFANTGELFF. The CDR3 DNA follows: TGTGCCAGCAGCTTAGTACAGGTTTTCGCGAACACCGGGGAGCTGTTTTTT.

V gene TRBV5-1 combines with J gene TRBJ2-2; D is uncertain. Germline lookup yields CDR1 SGHRS and CDR2 YFSETQ. The ends were cut back, 0 bases at V and 5 bases at J, with 8 bases in the middle. The CDR3 is 14 amino acids. The CDR3 region has the DNA TGCGCCAGCAGCTTGGGGGGTCATACCGGGGAGCTGTTTTTT. Its translation: CASSLGGHTGELFF.

V is TRBV5-8 and J is TRBJ1-5; D may be TRBD1 (5 bases). The V end was cut by 3 bases, the J end by 3 bases, with 10 bases between. The germline gives CDR1 SGHTS, CDR2 YDEGEE. CDR3 length: 14 residues. CDR3 sequence reads: CASSSRQLNQPQHF. The CDR3 nucleotides are TGTGCCAGCAGCTCCCGACAGCTCAATCAGCCCCAGCATTTT.

This rearrangement joins TRBV28 to TRBJ2-2; TRBD2 matches at 9 bases. The CDR3 loop spans 15 amino acids. Germline CDR1 MDHEN, CDR2 SYDVKM. V dropped 7 bases and J dropped 5; count of bases not matched to a gene: 8. Here the CDR3 DNA reads TGTGCCAGCACCCTTAGCGGGAGTGGGACCGGGGAGCTGTTTTTT. Protein sequence: CASTLSGSGTGELFF.